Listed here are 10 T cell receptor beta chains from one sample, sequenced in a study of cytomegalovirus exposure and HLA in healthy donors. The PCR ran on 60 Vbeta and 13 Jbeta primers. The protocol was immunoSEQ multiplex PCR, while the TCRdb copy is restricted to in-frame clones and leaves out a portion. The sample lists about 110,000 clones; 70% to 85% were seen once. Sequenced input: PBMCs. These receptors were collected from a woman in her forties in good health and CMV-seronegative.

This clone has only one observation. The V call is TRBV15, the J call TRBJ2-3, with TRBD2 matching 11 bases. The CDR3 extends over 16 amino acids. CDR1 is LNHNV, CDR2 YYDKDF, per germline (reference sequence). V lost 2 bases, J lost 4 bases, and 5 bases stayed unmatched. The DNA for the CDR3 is TGTGCCACCAGCAGAATAGCGGGAGGGGGCGCAGATACGCAGTATTTT. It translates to CATSRIAGGGADTQYF.

This CDR3 reads CASSVFIERGRTDTQYF. DNA for the CDR3: TGTGCCAGCAGCGTATTTATAGAGCGGGGGCGCACAGATACGCAGTATTTT. The chain links TRBV9 to TRBJ2-3; TRBD2 agrees at 8 bases. After removal of 1 base from V and 1 base from J, the junction contained 8 bases not matched to a gene. Germline V gene data show CDR1 as SGDLS and CDR2 as YYNGEE. The CDR3 covers 17 residues.

The CDR3 DNA sequence: TGTGCCAGCAGTTTACGCCCCGGACAGAACTATGGCTACACCTTC. Translating gives CASSLRPGQNYGYTF. V gene TRBV27 combines with J gene TRBJ1-2, with D perhaps matching TRBD1 (6 bases). V lost 2 bases and J 2 bases, leaving 12 bases between the germline ends. The CDR3 has 15 amino acids. Germline CDR1 reads MNHEY; CDR2 reads SMNVEV (reference sequence).

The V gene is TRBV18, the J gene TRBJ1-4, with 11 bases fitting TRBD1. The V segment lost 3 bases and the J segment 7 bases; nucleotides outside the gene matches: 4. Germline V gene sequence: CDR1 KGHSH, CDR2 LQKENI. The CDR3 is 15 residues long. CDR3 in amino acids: CASSPRTGGVEKLFF. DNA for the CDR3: TGTGCCAGCTCACCCCGGACAGGGGGCGTTGAAAAACTGTTTTTT.

The CDR3 region has the DNA TGTGCCAGCAGTTACTCAGGGGGAGGGATGGGAGATACGCAGTATTTT. Amino acid sequence: CASSYSGGGMGDTQYF. J is TRBJ2-3 and V is TRBV6-5; D is possibly TRBD2 (7 bases). Trimming removed 0 bases at V and 5 bases at J, with 15 bases between. The germline V gene has CDR1 MNHEY and CDR2 SVGAGI. This CDR3 spans 16 amino acids.

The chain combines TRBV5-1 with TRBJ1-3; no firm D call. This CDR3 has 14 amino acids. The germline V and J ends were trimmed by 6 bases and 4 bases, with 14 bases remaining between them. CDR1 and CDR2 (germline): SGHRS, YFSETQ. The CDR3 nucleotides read TGCGCCAGCATGGCCCGGGGAGCCGGAAACACCATATATTTT. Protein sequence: CASMARGAGNTIYF.

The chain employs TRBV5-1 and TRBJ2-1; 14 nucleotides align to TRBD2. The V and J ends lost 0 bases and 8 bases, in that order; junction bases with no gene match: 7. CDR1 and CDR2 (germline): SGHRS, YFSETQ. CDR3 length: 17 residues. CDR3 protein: CASSLGLAGGSGDEQFF. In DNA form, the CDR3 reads TGCGCCAGCAGCTTGGGACTAGCGGGAGGGAGTGGCGATGAGCAGTTCTTC. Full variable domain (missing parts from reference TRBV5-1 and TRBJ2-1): KAGVTQTPRYLIKTRGQQVTLSCSPISGHRSVSWYQQTPGQGLQFLFEYFSETQRNKGNFPGRFSGRQFSNSRSEMNVSTLELGDSALYLCASSLGLAGGSGDEQFFGPGTRLTVL.

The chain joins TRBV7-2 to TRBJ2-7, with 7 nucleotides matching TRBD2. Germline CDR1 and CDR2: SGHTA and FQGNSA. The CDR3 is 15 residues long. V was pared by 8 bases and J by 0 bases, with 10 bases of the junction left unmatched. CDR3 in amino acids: CASGSGGGSSYEQYF. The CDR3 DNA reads TGTGCCAGCGGGTCTGGGGGGGGGAGCTCCTACGAGCAGTACTTC. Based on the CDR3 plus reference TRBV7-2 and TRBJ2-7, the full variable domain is GAGVSQSPSNKVTEKGKDVELRCDPISGHTALYWYRQSLGQGLEFLIYFQGNSAPDKSGLPSDRFSAERTGGSVSTLTIQRTQQEDSAVYLCASGSGGGSSYEQYFGPGTRLTVT.

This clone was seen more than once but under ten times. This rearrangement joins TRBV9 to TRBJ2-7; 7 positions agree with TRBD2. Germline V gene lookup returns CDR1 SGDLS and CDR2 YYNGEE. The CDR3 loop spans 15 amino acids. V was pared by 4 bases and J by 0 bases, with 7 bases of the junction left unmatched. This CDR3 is CASSPHPGGSYEQYF. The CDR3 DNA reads TGTGCCAGCAGCCCCCATCCGGGGGGCTCCTACGAGCAGTACTTC.

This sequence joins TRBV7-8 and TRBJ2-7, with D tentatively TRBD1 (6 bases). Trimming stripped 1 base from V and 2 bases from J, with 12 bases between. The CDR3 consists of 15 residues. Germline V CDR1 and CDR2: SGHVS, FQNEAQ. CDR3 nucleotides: TGTGCCAGCAGCTTAGGGCTCACAGGGCCCTACGAGCAGTACTTC. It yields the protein CASSLGLTGPYEQYF.